This is a list of T cell receptor beta chains from one sample in a study of technical replicates of blood from several donors. Sequenced by immunoSEQ multiplex PCR; TCRdb stores in-frame clones only, minus some. Among approximately 69,000 clones listed, almost 98% were seen once. The sequenced sample was T cells isolated from PBMCs. The receptors come from a human donor in good health. Each CDR3 is given with its conserved first and last residue. Each record gives: J gene, clone size, V gene, D gene, CDR3 protein, CDR3 DNA. A D gene is named only where the DNA matches it firmly. The size entry is marked missing in some rows and otherwise reads once, few, many or a size class.

TRBJ2-6	-	TRBV5-1	TRBD1	CASSLTNTRGQGVAHSGANVLTF	TGCGCCAGCAGCTTGACCAACACGAGAGGACAGGGGGTGGCCCACTCTGGGGCCAACGTCCTGACTTTC
TRBJ2-6	-	TRBV19	TRBD1	CASSDRGHDVLTF	TGTGCCAGTAGCGACAGGGGGCACGACGTCCTGACTTTC
TRBJ2-1	-	TRBV10-1	-	CATVPLTESSYNEQFF	TGCGCCACAGTCCCTTTGACAGAGAGCTCCTACAATGAGCAGTTCTTC
TRBJ1-1	-	TRBV11-2	TRBD1	CASSFTPGGMNTEAFF	TGTGCCAGCAGCTTCACGCCAGGGGGCATGAACACTGAAGCTTTCTTT
TRBJ2-7	-	TRBV6-6	TRBD2	CASRGLAGRYEQYF	TGTGCCAGCAGAGGACTAGCGGGACGCTACGAGCAGTACTTC
TRBJ2-1	-	TRBV4-2	TRBD2	CASSQEGTTIEQFF	TGTGCCAGCAGCCAGGAAGGGACTACCATTGAGCAGTTCTTC
TRBJ2-7	-	TRBV10-1	TRBD2	CASSERGSGKQYF	TGCGCCAGCAGTGAGCGGGGTAGCGGGAAGCAGTACTTC
TRBJ1-3	-	TRBV4-1	TRBD1	CASSQGGQTGNTIYF	TGCGCCAGCAGCCAAGGGGGACAGACTGGAAACACCATATATTTT
TRBJ2-6	-	TRBV7-9	-	CASSFLRGAGANVLTF	TGTGCCAGCAGCTTTCTCCGCGGGGCTGGGGCCAACGTCCTGACTTTC
TRBJ1-4	-	TRBV6-1	-	CASTGRGYEKLFF	TGTGCCAGCACGGGTCGAGGTTATGAAAAACTGTTTTTT
TRBJ1-4	once	TRBV19	TRBD1	CASSILGQGNEKLFF	TGTGCCAGTAGTATCTTGGGACAGGGTAATGAAAAACTGTTTTTT
TRBJ2-3	-	TRBV5-1	TRBD2	CASRKLAASTDTQYF	TGCGCCAGCAGAAAACTAGCGGCTAGCACAGATACGCAGTATTTT
TRBJ2-7	-	TRBV30	TRBD1	CAYGTGHSYEQYF	TGTGCCTACGGGACAGGGCACTCCTACGAGCAGTACTTC
TRBJ2-1	-	TRBV6-4	TRBD2	CASSELAGVGNEQFF	TGTGCCAGCAGCGAACTAGCGGGGGTAGGGAATGAGCAGTTCTTC
TRBJ1-2	once	TRBV29-1	TRBD1	CSVWTGGGYTF	TGCAGCGTTTGGACAGGAGGAGGCTACACCTTC
TRBJ2-7	-	TRBV13	TRBD2	CASSLGGRSSYEQYF	TGTGCCAGCAGCTTAGGCGGGAGGAGCTCCTACGAGCAGTACTTC
TRBJ2-3	once	TRBV9	TRBD1	CASSTQGATTDTQYF	TGTGCCAGCAGCACACAGGGGGCTACCACAGATACGCAGTATTTT
TRBJ2-7	-	TRBV29-1	TRBD1	CSAGTGFVEQYF	TGCAGCGCCGGGACAGGTTTTGTCGAGCAGTACTTC
TRBJ2-1	-	TRBV28	TRBD2	CASIETSGSHEQFF	TGTGCCAGCATTGAGACTAGCGGGAGCCATGAGCAGTTCTTC
TRBJ2-2	once	TRBV27	TRBD1	CASSPMGQGSGELFF	TGTGCCAGCAGTCCGATGGGACAGGGATCAGGGGAGCTGTTTTTT
TRBJ2-2	-	TRBV5-4	TRBD2	CASRLAGGPVAGELFF	TGTGCCAGCAGACTAGCGGGGGGGCCGGTCGCCGGGGAGCTGTTTTTT
TRBJ1-1	-	TRBV29-1	-	CSSTRQPSEAFF	TGCAGCTCAACCCGACAGCCATCTGAAGCTTTCTTT
TRBJ2-7	-	TRBV2	-	CASSGSGTPHSYEQYF	TGTGCCAGCAGTGGCTCCGGGACACCTCACTCCTACGAGCAGTACTTC
TRBJ2-5	-	TRBV10-2	TRBD2	CASSSGLAVEETQYF	TGCGCCAGCAGCTCGGGACTAGCGGTTGAAGAGACCCAGTACTTC
TRBJ2-7	-	TRBV5-1	TRBD1	CASSLSGTGDYEQYF	TGCGCCAGCAGCTTATCCGGGACAGGGGACTACGAGCAGTACTTC
TRBJ2-7	-	TRBV13	-	CASSLAGGPYEQYF	TGTGCCAGCAGCTTAGCCGGGGGACCCTACGAGCAGTACTTC
TRBJ2-5	-	TRBV28	-	CASSLSQVQRETQYF	TGTGCCAGCAGTTTAAGTCAGGTACAGCGGGAGACCCAGTACTTC
TRBJ2-1	-	TRBV6-4	TRBD1	CASSQDNRGIYNEQFF	TGTGCCAGCAGCCAGGATAACAGGGGAATTTACAATGAGCAGTTCTTC
TRBJ2-5	once	TRBV7-9	-	CASSQGGGAAETQYF	TGTGCCAGCAGCCAAGGAGGGGGGGCAGCAGAGACCCAGTACTTC
TRBJ2-5	-	TRBV5-1	TRBD2	CASSLGLAPSQETQYF	TGCGCCAGCAGCTTGGGACTAGCGCCCTCCCAAGAGACCCAGTACTTC
TRBJ1-2	-	TRBV11-2	-	CASSAGRGNGYTF	TGTGCCAGCAGTGCAGGGAGGGGGAATGGCTACACCTTC
TRBJ2-7	once	TRBV27	-	CASSLSGVNEQYF	TGTGCCAGCAGTTTATCAGGGGTCAACGAGCAGTACTTC
TRBJ1-1	-	TRBV12-5	TRBD1	CASGLSRTGGYLGTEAFF	TGTGCTAGTGGTTTGTCCCGGACAGGGGGGTATCTCGGCACTGAAGCTTTCTTT
TRBJ2-1	-	TRBV9	TRBD2	CASSVGGSGAYNEQFF	TGTGCCAGCAGCGTCGGCGGGAGCGGGGCCTACAATGAGCAGTTCTTC
TRBJ1-1	-	TRBV6-5	TRBD1	CASSRQGPTEAFF	TGTGCCAGCAGTCGACAGGGTCCCACTGAAGCTTTCTTT
TRBJ1-2	-	TRBV27	TRBD1	CARQQGRMLYGYTF	TGTGCCAGACAACAGGGGAGGATGCTCTATGGCTACACCTTC
TRBJ2-5	-	TRBV19	-	CASSIRPGTNPETQYF	TGTGCCAGTAGTATCCGACCGGGAACGAACCCAGAGACCCAGTACTTC
TRBJ1-1	once	TRBV7-9	TRBD1	CASSAGQGRNTEAFF	TGTGCCAGCAGCGCGGGACAGGGTAGGAACACTGAAGCTTTCTTT
TRBJ2-2	-	TRBV9	-	CASSVGEGRANTGELFF	TGTGCCAGCAGCGTAGGTGAGGGTAGGGCGAACACCGGGGAGCTGTTTTTT
TRBJ1-1	-	TRBV28	TRBD1	CASSGANRGWNTEAFF	TGTGCCAGCAGTGGAGCTAACAGGGGATGGAACACTGAAGCTTTCTTT
TRBJ2-5	-	TRBV5-1	-	CASSREASETQYF	TGCGCCAGCAGTAGGGAGGCGAGCGAGACCCAGTACTTC